The 32 T cell receptor delta chains below all came from one sample that was sequenced in a study of γδ T cells in repeated Plasmodium falciparum infection. Bulk repertoires came from Vgamma9/Vdelta2+ or Vdelta2-negative gammadelta T cells flow-sorted from PBMC. TCRdb re-called the multiplex PCR reads via CATT. Here the sample spans about 48,000 delta-chain clones, roughly 1.6% being singletons. The sample was gamma-delta T cells from blood. The source is a pool of human donors (malaria-infected and uninfected, not separated).

This clone was seen a few times. The protein TCRdb gives is from a much larger clone and does not agree with this DNA's translation at residue 11, likely a read error; the protein shown here comes from the DNA. The rearrangement joins TRDV2 to TRDJ1; 10 bases map to TRDD3. The V gene's germline CDR1 is GEAIGNYY and CDR2 EKD. The J segment lost 3 bases and the V segment lost 0 bases, leaving 6 bases of the junction unmatched. The CDR3 extends over 16 amino acids. CDR3: CACDTLLGDSADKLIF. CDR3 in DNA: TGTGCCTGTGACACCTTACTGGGGGATTCAGCCGATAAACTCATCTTT.

This clone was detected a few times. The mismatch at residue 9 between this DNA's translation and the TCRdb protein of a much larger clone likely reflects a read error; the protein shown is translated from the DNA. The J gene is TRDJ1, the V gene TRDV1; possible D gene TRDD3, 5 bases. TCRdb supplies no J gene; here it was assigned by aligning the nucleotide sequence to germline. V was clipped by 1 base and J by 2 bases, with 38 bases between them. Germline CDR1 TSWWSYY, CDR2 QGS. The CDR3 runs 24 residues. CDR3 region: CALGEPVMVALQYWLWTGTDKLIF. In nucleotides, the CDR3 is TGTGCTCTTGGGGAACCGGTAATGGTCGCCCTCCAGTACTGGTTATGGACCGGGACCGATAAACTCATCTTT.

Many counts were recorded for this clone. The junction shows a germline mismatch at one end, possibly a read error. Other DNA variants within this sample encode the same CDR3. J is TRDJ1 and V is TRDV1; D may be TRDD3 (5 bases). The CDR3 contains 19 residues. Per the germline V gene, CDR1 is TSWWSYY and CDR2 is QGS. In nucleotides, the CDR3 is TGCGCTCTTGGGGTCCATTTCGGACATAGCTCATACGGCACCGATAAACTCATCTTT. Translating gives CALGVHFGHSSYGTDKLIF.

As for this clone: This likely reflects a read error, since a far larger clone is one base away. The sample carries other DNA sequences with the same CDR3. J is TRDJ1 and V is TRDV1; TRDD3 matches 12 bases. The J gene, left out of TCRdb, was set here by checking the DNA against germline. The CDR3 is 23 amino acids. CDR1 TSWWSYY and CDR2 QGS come from the germline V gene. After removal of 5 bases from V and 2 bases from J, the junction contained 27 bases not matched to a gene. In nucleotides, the CDR3 is TGTGCTCTTGGGAGGAGGGTAGTTACCCGAAAACTGGGGGATACTCCCAGTACCGATAAACTCATCTTT. This translates into CALGRRVVTRKLGDTPSTDKLIF.

This clone has just a few counts. This DNA translates differently at residue 7 from the TCRdb protein, which is that of a much larger clone; a read error is likely, and the protein shown is the DNA's own translation. The chain links TRDV1 to TRDJ1, with TRDD3 as a possible D gene (5 bases). Germline values: CDR1 TSWWSYY, CDR2 QGS. The CDR3 runs to 16 residues. In DNA form, the CDR3 reads TGTGCCCTTGGGGAACTAGCACCTAAATACACCGATAAACTCATCTTT. Translating gives CALGELAPKYTDKLIF.

This clone was detected a few times. TCRdb's protein, taken from a much larger clone, differs from this DNA's translation at residue 7, likely owing to a read error; the protein displayed comes from the DNA. The DNA for the CDR3 is TGTGCTCTTGGGGAACTGGGCGGTACGTTAACTGTGTACACCGATAAACTCATCTTT. Translation: CALGELGGTLTVYTDKLIF. The V and J genes are TRDV1 and TRDJ1; no clear D. The J gene, absent from TCRdb, was called here by matching the DNA to germline. Trimming removed 0 bases from V and 0 bases from J, with 20 bases in between. Germline lookup yields CDR1 TSWWSYY and CDR2 QGS. The CDR3 runs 19 residues.

On this clone itself: The protein in TCRdb stems from a much larger clone and differs at residue 15 from this DNA's translation, likely a read error; here the protein is translated from the DNA. The J segment was not called; the V segment is TRDV1; the tabulated D call, TRDD3, remains unverified against the DNA. CDR1 and CDR2 from the germline V gene are TSWWSYY and QGS. The CDR3 runs to 20 residues. The CDR3, as DNA: TGTGCTCTTGGGGAGTCCTTCCCCGACGGATACTGGGGGATAACCGATAAACTCACCTTT. This gives the protein CALGESFPDGYWGITDKLTF.

This clone was observed a few times. The TCRdb protein, from a much larger clone, departs from this DNA's translation at residue 3, likely by read error; the protein shown derives from the DNA. The chain recombines TRDV2 with TRDJ1, with a weak D call TRDD3 (6 bases). Because TCRdb records no J gene, it was assigned here through a match of the DNA to germline. The CDR3 totals 19 residues. CDR1 GEAIGNYY and CDR2 EKD come from the germline V gene. The CDR3 protein is CARDPLQSVGYLNTDKLIF. The CDR3 nucleotides read TGTGCCCGTGATCCTCTTCAATCCGTTGGATACTTAAACACCGATAAACTCATCTTT.

In regard to this clone: The TCRdb record carries a much larger clone's protein, which differs from this DNA's translation at residue 14; a read error is the likely cause, and the protein listed here is the DNA translation. No J gene was assigned, while the V gene was called as TRDV2; the table's D gene call, TRDD3, was not cross checked with the DNA. The CDR3 length is 15 residues. The V gene's germline CDR1 is GEAIGNYY and CDR2 EKD. CDR3 DNA: TGTGCCTGTGACACCATAGGGGATAAATCCGATAAACTCACCTTT. Protein sequence: CACDTIGDKSDKLTF.

Points on this clone: The TCRdb protein, from a much larger clone, departs from this DNA's translation at residue 17, likely by read error; the protein shown derives from the DNA. V gene TRDV1 was called; the J gene was not; the DNA was not used to check the table's D call, TRDD3. The CDR3 totals 20 residues. Germline V gives CDR1 TSWWSYY, CDR2 QGS. The CDR3 DNA follows: TGTGCTCTTGGGGAACATATACTAACCCGCGATTATATGTACACCGATAACCTCATCTTT. Translated, it gives CALGEHILTRDYMYTDNLIF.

This clone was observed a handful of times. Distinct nucleotide sequences in the sample also encode this CDR3. The chain employs TRDV1 and TRDJ4, with TRDD3 matching over 10 bases. The J gene is absent in TCRdb and was assigned here via DNA matching to germline. Trimming at V came to 2 bases and at J to 0 bases, leaving 27 bases not matched to a gene. This CDR3 contains 23 residues. CDR1 is TSWWSYY and CDR2 is QGS in the germline V gene. CDR3 DNA: TGTGCTCTTGGGGAAATCTTGTGGGAGAGGACCTCCCGCTGGGGGATATATACCAGACCCCTGATCTTT. Translating gives CALGEILWERTSRWGIYTRPLIF.

A remark on this clone: This DNA translates differently at residue 5 from the TCRdb protein, which is that of a much larger clone; a read error is likely, and the protein shown is the DNA's own translation. The chain uses TRDV1 and TRDJ1; TRDD3 agrees at 8 bases. TCRdb is silent on the J gene; assignment here came from matching the DNA to germline. This CDR3 is 16 amino acids long. The ends lost 4 bases at V and 3 bases at J; junction bases unmatched: 10. The V gene's germline CDR1 is TSWWSYY and CDR2 QGS. In nucleotides, the CDR3 is TGTGCTCTTGGGGGATCTTTCTGGGGGAGGTCCGATAAACTCATCTTT. As protein: CALGGSFWGRSDKLIF.

Remarks on this clone: It is likely a read error: a sequence one base away is far more abundant. Other nucleotide sequences in the sample specify the same CDR3. The chain carries TRDV1 and TRDJ1; D is undetermined. Matching the DNA to germline supplied the J gene, which TCRdb does not give. This CDR3 comprises 16 residues. V was shortened by 2 bases and J by 0 bases, with 13 bases between the two germline ends. Looked up from germline, CDR1 is TSWWSYY and CDR2 is QGS. CDR3 bases: TGTGCTCTTGGGGAAAGGTGGTCTTCGTACACCGATAAACTCATCTTT. Protein sequence: CALGERWSSYTDKLIF.

On this clone: TCRdb lists the protein of a much larger clone for this DNA, which differs at residue 9, so this is likely a read error; the protein given here is translated from the DNA itself. The V call is TRDV1, the J call TRDJ1; unclear D gene. The J gene comes from matching the DNA to germline here; TCRdb lacks it. V lost 2 bases, J lost 6 bases, and 10 bases lay in between. The germline V gene encodes CDR1 TSWWSYY and CDR2 QGS. The CDR3 totals 13 residues. CDR3 DNA: TGTGCTCTTGGGGAATTTCGCAGCCATAAACTCATCTTT. The encoded protein is CALGEFRSHKLIF.

This clone was recorded a few times. TCRdb pairs this DNA with a much larger clone's protein that differs at residues 11 and 14, likely a read error; the protein shown was translated from the DNA. The V call is TRDV1, the J call TRDJ1; tentative D call: TRDD3 (5 bases). The CDR3 length is 16 residues. Germline values: CDR1 TSWWSYY, CDR2 QGS. The CDR3: CALGELAGLLVAKPIF. CDR3 DNA: TGTGCTCTTGGGGAACTGGCCGGTCTACTGGTGGCTAAACCCATCTTT.

This clone has more than one count but fewer than ten. This likely reflects a read error, since a far larger clone is one base away. The V gene is given as TRDV1, and no J gene call is available; TRDD3 is taken as the D call from the table, unchecked against the DNA. The CDR3 loop spans 18 amino acids. CDR1 TSWWSYY and CDR2 QGS come from the germline V gene. The CDR3 loop reads CALGEKIGGYKYTDKLIF. The CDR3 nucleotides are TGTGCTCTTGGGGAAAAAATTGGGGGATACAAGTACACCGATAAGCTCATCTTT.

This clone was picked up a small number of times. This likely came from a read error, as a far larger clone is one base away. The sample has other DNA sequences that encode this CDR3 too. The rearrangement joins TRDV1 to TRDJ1; maybe TRDD3 (8 bases). TCRdb records no J gene; here it was assigned by comparing the DNA to germline. Germline loops: CDR1 TSWWSYY, CDR2 QGS. The CDR3 sequence is 19 residues long. In DNA, the CDR3 is TGCGCTCTTGGGGACGTGGTTCCTACGCTACTGGGGGCTCCCGATAAACTCATCTTT. This codes for CALGDVVPTLLGAPDKLIF.

Points on this clone: TCRdb pairs this DNA with a much larger clone's protein that differs at residue 18, likely a read error; the protein shown was translated from the DNA. The V gene reported is TRDV1; the J gene is uncalled; the D call in the table, TRDD3, was not verified against the DNA. CDR3 length: 20 amino acids. The germline gives CDR1 TSWWSYY, CDR2 QGS. DNA of the CDR3: TGTGCTCTTGGGGAACAGGCCTACGTCTATCCCTGGGGGATAGCCGATAAACCCATCTTT. It encodes CALGEQAYVYPWGIADKPIF.

About this clone: The protein that TCRdb holds for this DNA derives from a much larger clone and differs from the translated DNA at residue 8, which likely indicates a read error; the protein shown here is translated from the DNA. The V and J genes are TRDV1 and TRDJ1, with 10 bases lining up with TRDD3. Germline loops: CDR1 TSWWSYY, CDR2 QGS. The CDR3 is 19 residues long. The ends lost 5 bases at V and 0 bases at J; junction bases unmatched: 15. DNA for the CDR3: TGTGCTCTTGGGTTACGACTTCGCTACTGGGGGATCAACACCGATAAACTCATCTTT. Protein: CALGLRLRYWGINTDKLIF.

Only a few counts were recorded for this clone. Translating this DNA gives a protein that differs at residue 6 from the TCRdb one, which belongs to a much larger clone; a read error is likely, and the protein shown is this translation. The chain employs TRDV1 and TRDJ1; D uncertain. CDR3 size: 15 residues. The V end was cut by 5 bases, the J end by 5 bases, with 18 bases between. Germline CDR1 TSWWSYY, CDR2 QGS. The CDR3 sequence: CALGKPRGSRDKLIF. The CDR3 coding sequence is TGTGCTCTTGGGAAACCGAGGGGTTCGCGGGATAAACTCATCTTT.

As regards this clone: The translation of this DNA and the TCRdb protein of a much larger clone differ at residue 14, probably owing to a read error; the protein shown here is translated from the DNA. The rearrangement uses TRDV1 and TRDJ1; D is possibly TRDD3 (7 bases). The J gene was not available in TCRdb and was assigned here by matching the DNA to germline segments. CDR1 and CDR2 from the germline V gene are TSWWSYY and QGS. The ends were cut back, 4 bases at V and 1 base at J, with 31 bases in the middle. This CDR3 has 21 residues. The CDR3 region has the DNA TGTGCTCTTGGGGGTCTGAGGTCCTACAAGCTACTGGGGAATGTCACCGATAAACTCATCTTT. Protein sequence: CALGGLRSYKLLGNVTDKLIF.

This clone was counted between two and nine times. This probably arose from a read error, given a far larger clone one base away. The sample holds other DNA sequences that translate to the same CDR3. The chain couples TRDV1 to TRDJ1, with 7 bases matching TRDD3. Here the J gene was assigned by germline matching of the DNA, as TCRdb has none. The CDR3 extends over 20 amino acids. Germline V gene lookup returns CDR1 TSWWSYY and CDR2 QGS. The CDR3 DNA sequence: TGCGCTCTTGTCTATTTCCCAATCCGTACTGGGGTTCGGTACACCGATAAACTCATCTTT. Amino acids: CALVYFPIRTGVRYTDKLIF.

This clone was seen only a few times. A read error is the likely source, as a far larger clone sits one nucleotide away. Distinct nucleotide sequences in the sample also encode this CDR3. TRDV1 is the V gene, and the J gene was not called; the table assigns TRDD3, which was not confirmed against the DNA. This CDR3 has 20 amino acids. The V gene's germline CDR1 is TSWWSYY and CDR2 QGS. This CDR3 is CALGELNPNYWGWRTDKLIF. CDR3 sequence (DNA): TGTGCTCTTGGGGAACTAAATCCCAACTACTGGGGGTGGAGAACCGATAAACTTATCTTT.

A few counts support this clone. This DNA's translation and the protein TCRdb lists, from a much larger clone, do not match at residue 15, likely due to a read error; the protein shown is translated from the DNA. The chain uses TRDV1 and TRDJ1, with D possibly being TRDD2 (5 bases). The J gene was not available in TCRdb and was assigned here by matching the DNA to germline segments. The CDR3 runs 20 residues. V gave up 4 bases and J gave up 3 bases, with 30 bases separating them. The germline V gene encodes CDR1 TSWWSYY and CDR2 QGS. CDR3 protein: CALGVFSDPSTSLEADKLIF. CDR3 DNA: TGTGCTCTTGGGGTCTTCAGCGATCCTTCAACGTCGCTGGAGGCCGATAAACTCATCTTT.

This clone was detected only a few times. TCRdb records a much larger clone's protein for this DNA, with a difference at residue 8 that likely arises from a read error; the protein given is the translation of the DNA. The J gene went uncalled, whereas the V gene is TRDV1. The CDR3 spans 10 residues. CDR1 is TSWWSYY and CDR2 is QGS in the germline V gene. The CDR3 is CALGKAKPIF. In nucleotides, the CDR3 is TGTGCTCTTGGGAAGGCCAAACCCATCTTT.

A word on this clone: With a far larger clone one base away, a read error is the likely cause. The same CDR3 arises from other DNA sequences in this sample as well. V gene TRDV1 combines with J gene TRDJ1; weak D call: TRDD3 (6 bases). The J gene is absent in TCRdb and was assigned here via DNA matching to germline. Looked up from germline, CDR1 is TSWWSYY and CDR2 is QGS. Between the trimmed V and J ends, which lost 3 bases and 4 bases, there was a span of 21 bases. There are 17 residues in the CDR3. CDR3 sequence (DNA): TGTGCTCTTGGGGATACATTCCAGGGAGGATACAACGATAAACTCATCTTT. Translation: CALGDTFQGGYNDKLIF.

A word on this clone: The protein held in TCRdb is that of a much larger clone and does not match this DNA's translation at residue 14, likely because of a read error; the protein shown is translated from the DNA. This chain joins TRDV1 and TRDJ1; D uncertain. As TCRdb names no J gene, one was assigned here on the basis of a DNA match to germline. Germline V gives CDR1 TSWWSYY, CDR2 QGS. The length of the CDR3 is 19 residues. The V gene lost 0 bases and the J gene lost 5 bases, with 25 bases spanning the gap. CDR3: CALGELGFLRTPGVDKLIF. The CDR3 bases are TGTGCTCTTGGGGAACTAGGCTTTCTACGAACCCCTGGTGTGGATAAACTCATCTTT.

Remarks on this clone: This sequence is one base from a far larger clone and is likely a read error. This sample includes further DNA sequences coding for the same CDR3. The chain recombines TRDV1 with TRDJ1, with 12 bases aligning to TRDD3. The CDR3 length is 18 residues. Germline-derived CDR1 and CDR2 are TSWWSYY and QGS. The CDR3 sequence is CALGSAKGIWGIRSKLIF. CDR3 bases: TGTGCCCTTGGGAGCGCCAAGGGGATCTGGGGGATACGAAGTAAACTCATCTTT.

On this clone itself: With only one base between it and a far larger clone, this is likely a read error. This same CDR3 is encoded by further DNA sequences in the sample. There is no J gene call, but TRDV1 is given as the V gene. The CDR3 covers 17 residues. CDR1 TSWWSYY and CDR2 QGS come from the germline V gene. CDR3 sequence reads: CALGGVLGQRDTDKLIF. CDR3 coding DNA: TGTGCTCTTGGGGGGGTCCTGGGACAAAGAGACACCGATAAACTCATCTTC.

This clone was seen a handful of times. A far more abundant clone sits one base away, making this likely a read error. Additional DNA sequences in this sample encode the identical CDR3. DNA for the CDR3: TGTGCTCTTGGGGAAATTGGCCTAAATACCCTTACTGGGGGGTGTTCCGACAAACTCATCTTT. This gives the protein CALGEIGLNTLTGGCSDKLIF. The rearrangement joins TRDV1 to TRDJ1, with 8 bases that match TRDD3. The J gene, absent from TCRdb, was called here by matching the DNA to germline. The CDR3 contains 21 residues. Germline CDR1 and CDR2: TSWWSYY and QGS.

The chain carries TRDV1 and TRDJ1; TRDD3 might be the D (6 bases). The J gene was missing in TCRdb and was found by matching the end of the DNA to germline. Germline CDR1 reads TSWWSYY; CDR2 reads QGS. V was clipped by 3 bases and J by 5 bases, with 25 bases between them. The CDR3 is 18 residues long. DNA of the CDR3: TGTGCTCTTGGGGACCCCTTTCCTGCAGTCTGGGGAGAGGATAAACTCATCTTT. Translating gives CALGDPFPAVWGEDKLIF.

With respect to this clone: A much larger clone is a single base away; this may be a read error. The CDR3: CACDTAARGSYTDKLIF. CDR3 DNA: TGTGCTTGTGACACCGCAGCGAGGGGATCTTACACCGATAAACTCATCTTT. The gene calls are TRDV2 and TRDJ1; a weak D match, TRDD3 (6 bases). TCRdb carries no J gene annotation; the J gene was assigned here by matching the DNA with germline. The CDR3 sequence is 17 residues long. Looked up from germline, CDR1 is GEAIGNYY and CDR2 is EKD.